Following are 4 T cell receptor beta chains from one sample sequenced in a study of technical replicates of blood from a few donors. The assay was immunoSEQ multiplex PCR, and TCRdb's table has in-frame clones only and misses some. The table includes 75,000 to 100,000 clones, just under 95% detected once. The specimen sequenced was T cells isolated from PBMCs. The receptors were sampled from a human donor in good health.

The rearrangement joins TRBV9 to TRBJ1-2; tentatively, D is TRBD1 (6 bases). The germline V gene encodes CDR1 SGDLS and CDR2 YYNGEE. Trimming shortened V by 3 bases and J by 8 bases, and 8 bases separated the two germline ends. The CDR3 contains 11 residues. CDR3 residues: CASSEGVGYTF. The CDR3 DNA is TGTGCCAGCAGCGAGGGGGTAGGCTACACCTTC.

The J gene is TRBJ1-5, the V gene TRBV28, with TRBD1 as a possible D gene (5 bases). CDR1 is MDHEN and CDR2 is SYDVKM in the germline V gene. CDR3 length: 15 amino acids. V gave up 6 bases and J gave up 2 bases, with 14 bases separating them. In nucleotides, the CDR3 is TGTGCCAGCAGCTCCGCGGGGGGAGGCAATCAGCCCCAGCATTTT. Translating gives CASSSAGGGNQPQHF.

The CDR3 reads CASSLDRGPNEKLFF. The CDR3 bases are TGTGCCAGCAGCTTAGACAGGGGGCCTAATGAAAAACTGTTTTTT. This chain uses TRBV7-2 with TRBJ1-4; TRBD1 aligns across 9 bases. The germline gives CDR1 SGHTA, CDR2 FQGNSA. The CDR3 is 15 amino acids. V was pared by 1 base and J by 3 bases, with 0 bases of the junction left unmatched.

The CDR3 loop is CARTGGDYGYTF. The CDR3 nucleotides are TGTGCCAGGACAGGGGGCGACTATGGCTACACCTTC. The V gene is TRBV2, the J gene TRBJ1-2, with 10 bases lining up with TRBD1. This CDR3 is 12 amino acids long. From germline, CDR1 is SNHLY and CDR2 FYNNEI. The trim removed 9 bases at V and 3 bases at J, leaving 1 base unmatched.